This is a list of T cell receptor beta chains from one sample in a study of response to subunit inactivated influenza vaccine. TCRdb re-called the RT-PCR reads through MiXCR, storing one row per CDR3 protein. The top ten clones hold around 13% of a sample with 400,000 to 650,000 distinct CDR3 sequences, approximately 7.7% of them seen once. The sequenced sample was PBMCs from blood, obtained roughly 24 months after vaccination. These receptors all come from a man aged 50 to 75 who received an inactivated influenza vaccine. CDR3s include the opening cysteine and the closing phenylalanine or tryptophan.

V: TRBV6-1
CDR3: CASSKGLAGLEQFF

V: TRBV11-2
CDR3: CASSSTRAYGYTF

V: TRBV21-1
CDR3: CASSKVRATGAPSNQPQHF

V: TRBV14
CDR3: CASSQPASSYNEQFF

V: TRBV7-2
CDR3: CASSQSRLANEQYF

V: TRBV2
CDR3: CASSTSGTILSYSPLHF

V: TRBV12-3/TRBV12-4
CDR3: CASSSSPASGNTIYF

V: TRBV29-1
CDR3: CSVLNRGSYEQYF

V: TRBV20-1
CDR3: CSATAAYNEQFF

V: TRBV2
CDR3: CASRKGTGSPLHF

V: TRBV24-1
CDR3: CATSDRLAKNTDTQYF

V: TRBV5-1
CDR3: CASSRNQDSALDNEQFF

V: TRBV12-3/TRBV12-4
CDR3: CASSWTLGDEQFF

V: TRBV6-1
CDR3: CASKLYEEASYEQYF

V: TRBV7-8
CDR3: CASRTVAHYNEQFF

V: TRBV6-5
CDR3: CASAAFDTQYF

V: TRBV12-3/TRBV12-4
CDR3: CASSLSMNTEAFF

V: TRBV5-1
CDR3: CASSPMGNYEQYF

V: TRBV28
CDR3: CASRPWGDRVSEAFF

V: TRBV12-3/TRBV12-4
CDR3: CASSLWQGDQPQHF

V: TRBV20-1
CDR3: CSASAGIYEQYF

V: TRBV14
CDR3: CASSHSQGVSYEQYF

V: TRBV5-5
CDR3: CASSRQGAVNQPQHF

V: TRBV12-2
CDR3: CASRPRRGQVPSYEQYF

V: TRBV7-9
CDR3: CASSARGGLYNEQFF

V: TRBV10-3
CDR3: CASGHRHQPQHF

V: TRBV20-1
CDR3: CSHASPSGLVGTQYF

V: TRBV10-3
CDR3: CAISESGGGLSSYEQYF